The rows below give T cell receptor beta chains drawn from one sample of a study of control samples from healthy donors and cancer patients. The repertoire was sequenced with immunoSEQ multiplex PCR; TCRdb's copy has only in-frame clones and lacks some. Here the sample spans about 120,000 clones, 88% being singletons. The sequenced material came from blood. These receptors all come from a woman in her 70s in good health. Each CDR3 is given with its conserved first and last residue. Some rows have no size entry. The others give once, few or many, or a class for an expanded clone.

j_call	clone_size	v_call	cdr3_aa
TRBJ2-2	few	TRBV13	CASFRRGARAGELFF
TRBJ2-2	-	TRBV7-2	CASSYLGEASGFGELFF
TRBJ2-7	-	TRBV7-2	CASSPAGGPSYEQYF
TRBJ1-2	-	TRBV27	CASSLTAGNYGYTF
TRBJ2-1	once	TRBV12-3/TRBV12-4	CASRIAGGHEQFF
TRBJ1-2	-	TRBV3-1/TRBV3-2	CASSQDYASGYGYTF
TRBJ1-1	few	TRBV6-5	CASSYGRGPTEAFF
TRBJ1-5	few	TRBV29-1	CSAGQGGNQPQHF
TRBJ2-3	-	TRBV7-8	CASSLPAGGTDTQYF
TRBJ1-3	once	TRBV5-1	CASSPARGSSGNTIYF
TRBJ1-2	-	TRBV27	CASRPRQGLNYGYTF
TRBJ2-5	-	TRBV3-1/TRBV3-2	CASSQLQGASAIGETQYF
TRBJ2-7	few	TRBV7-2	CASSLYYEQYF
TRBJ2-7	-	TRBV7-9	CASSPSGQSFTYERYF
TRBJ2-7	-	TRBV29-1	CSVERFDRDSEQYF
TRBJ1-1	-	TRBV15	CATSREAWESGTEAFF